This T cell receptor beta chain was sequenced for a study of shared clonotypes between healthy human individuals. Study-wide results and caveats: As a rule, naive subsets had a larger estimated richness than memory subsets.

This clone was counted ten times or more. Its target is not known. The table came from immunoSEQ multiplex PCR; TCRdb's copy has only in-frame clones and leaves some out. The data hold about 640,000 clones, with approximately 79% observed a single time. Germline assignment: CDR1 LNHDA and CDR2 SQIVND (reference sequence). This CDR3 spans 14 amino acids. After removal of 7 bases from V and 3 bases from J, the junction contained 5 bases not matched to a gene. Study donors comprised healthy, HIV-negative adults devoid of recent acute infection or vaccination. Input material: memory CD4+ T cells sorted from blood. Regarding subset: CD45RA-negative fraction. The TCR sequence derives from a woman younger than 45 in good health. The chain is built from TRBV19 and TRBJ2-2; TRBD1 agrees at 7 bases. The CDR3 bases are TGTGCCAGTAAAAGACAGGGAGACACCGGGGAGCTGTTTTTT. This encodes CASKRQGDTGELFF.